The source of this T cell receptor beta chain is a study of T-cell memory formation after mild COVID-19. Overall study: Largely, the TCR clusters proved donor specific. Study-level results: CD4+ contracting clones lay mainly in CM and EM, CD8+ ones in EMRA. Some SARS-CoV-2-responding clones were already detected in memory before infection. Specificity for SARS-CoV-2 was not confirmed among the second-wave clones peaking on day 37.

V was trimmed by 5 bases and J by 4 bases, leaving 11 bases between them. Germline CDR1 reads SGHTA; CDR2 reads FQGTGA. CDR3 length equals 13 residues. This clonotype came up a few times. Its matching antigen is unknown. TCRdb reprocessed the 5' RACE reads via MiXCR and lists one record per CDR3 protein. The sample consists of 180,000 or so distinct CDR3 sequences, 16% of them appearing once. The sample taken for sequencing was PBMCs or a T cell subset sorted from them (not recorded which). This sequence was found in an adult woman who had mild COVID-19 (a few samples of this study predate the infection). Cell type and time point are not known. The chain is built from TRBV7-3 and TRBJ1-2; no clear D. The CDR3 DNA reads TGTGCCAGCAGCCCCTCGGGGAGCTATGGCTACACCTTC. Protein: CASSPSGSYGYTF. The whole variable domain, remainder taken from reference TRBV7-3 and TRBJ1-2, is GAGVSQTPSNKVTEKGKYVELRCDPISGHTALYWYRQSLGQGPEFLIYFQGTGAADDSGLPNDRFFAVRPEGSVSTLKIQRTERGDSAVYLCASSPSGSYGYTFGSGTRLTVV.